This T cell receptor (beta chain) was identified during a study of T cells in Graves' hyperthyroidism and ophthalmopathy. RNA transcripts provided the source from which TCR beta CDR3 regions were amplified. HTBI primers were used for first-round RT-PCR of the TCR CDR3. TCRdb re-called the multiplex PCR reads with MiXCR, one entry per CDR3 protein. The sample has approximately 420,000 distinct CDR3 sequences; about 16% are singletons. The CDR3 is made up of 20 amino acids. Germline CDR1 reads MNHEY; CDR2 reads SVGEGT. Trimming removed 2 bases at V and 0 bases at J, with 23 bases between. The TCR sequence derives from a woman aged 25 to 45 with Graves' hyperthyroidism. The material sequenced was blood. V and J are TRBV6-2 or TRBV6-3 and TRBJ2-1; D tentatively fits TRBD1 or TRBD2 (6 bases each). Written as DNA, the CDR3 is TGTGCCAGCAGTTACGGGGGGCCTTCTATAGCGGAGAGCTCCTACAATGAGCAGTTCTTC. It translates to CASSYGGPSIAESSYNEQFF.